Below, one TCR beta chain is given with its context. Its specificity is unknown. Only in-frame clones appear in the TCRdb table, and some are missing; sequencing was by immunoSEQ multiplex PCR. The table lists tens of thousands of clones, roughly 90% of them singletons. This sample was included in a study of graft-versus-host responses after intestinal transplantation. Study information: All recipients got anti-thymocyte globulin induction, then tacrolimus and steroids for around three years.

Study-wide findings and caveats: GvH clones detected in recipient marrow included some appearing first in ileum or blood. Among circulating GvH clones, peak levels were associated with early post-transplant declines in HvG clones.

The CDR3 loop spans 15 amino acids. Germline CDR1 reads MRHNA; CDR2 reads SNTAGT. V was cut by 0 bases and J by 5 bases, with 12 bases left in between. The specimen was unstimulated CD4+ T cells sorted from spleen or lymph node cells, collected before transplant. The TCR comes from a human donor who was the organ donor for an intestinal transplant. The rearrangement links TRBV6-4 to TRBJ2-3, with D perhaps matching TRBD2 (6 bases). This chain's CDR3 is CASSDSSGGVDTQYF. CDR3 sequence (DNA): TGTGCCAGCAGTGACTCTAGCGGCGGGGTAGATACGCAGTATTTT.